These 20 T cell receptor beta chains share one sample of origin, sequenced in a study of T cell responses to AZD1222 COVID-19 vaccine. Some clones are missing from TCRdb's copy, which holds only in-frame ones; the method was immunoSEQ multiplex PCR. The sample holds tens of thousands of clones; approximately 90% are singletons and the top ten take about 5%. Material: peripheral blood, obtained 28 days after the second AZD1222 dose. The source is an adult who received the AZD1222 COVID-19 vaccine.

V gene TRBV6-5 combines with J gene TRBJ2-7; possible D gene TRBD2, 6 bases. The V gene's germline CDR1 is MNHEY and CDR2 SVGAGI. Trimming stripped 2 bases from V and 6 bases from J, with 20 bases between. There are 16 residues in the CDR3. The CDR3: CASSYIGARGTVEQYF. CDR3 nucleotides: TGTGCCAGCAGTTACATCGGGGCTCGGGGGACGGTCGAGCAGTACTTC.

The chain combines TRBV2 with TRBJ1-1; D remains ambiguous. There are 13 residues in the CDR3. CDR1 and CDR2 (germline): SNHLY, FYNNEI. V lost 4 bases and J 8 bases, leaving 14 bases between the germline ends. The CDR3 sequence: CASSVERAGEAFF. The CDR3 bases are TGTGCCAGCAGTGTTGAGAGGGCTGGGGAAGCTTTCTTT.

V and J are TRBV5-6 and TRBJ1-6; TRBD1 agrees at 8 bases. The germline V gene has CDR1 SGHDT and CDR2 YYEEEE. J lost 1 base, V lost 0 bases, and 3 bases had no gene match. The length of the CDR3 is 17 residues. The CDR3 loop reads CASSLAQGASYNSPLHF. The CDR3 nucleotides are TGTGCCAGCAGCTTGGCGCAGGGGGCGTCCTATAATTCACCCCTCCACTTT.

The chain links TRBV11-2 to TRBJ2-7, with D perhaps being TRBD1 or TRBD2 (5 bases each). This CDR3 is 15 amino acids long. The V gene's germline CDR1 is SGHAT and CDR2 FQNNGV. V lost 1 base, J lost 2 bases, and 12 bases lay in between. CDR3 protein: CASSLGGRTTYEQYF. CDR3 bases: TGTGCCAGCAGCTTAGGGGGACGAACAACCTACGAGCAGTACTTC.

This rearrangement joins TRBV19 to TRBJ2-1, with 7 bases lining up with TRBD2. Per the germline V gene, CDR1 is LNHDA and CDR2 is SQIVND (reference sequence). The V gene end was trimmed by 4 bases and the J gene end by 3 bases; junction bases not matched to a gene: 9. This CDR3 contains 16 residues. The DNA for the CDR3 is TGTGCCAGTAGTAGGCGGGACTACCAACGCTACAATGAGCAGTTCTTC. It is translated as CASSRRDYQRYNEQFF.

This clone has a handful of counts. The chain links TRBV18 to TRBJ1-1; D remains unclear. The CDR3 spans 12 residues. V was shortened by 2 bases and J by 8 bases, with 9 bases between the two germline ends. Germline CDR1 reads KGHSH; CDR2 reads LQKENI. CDR3 residues: CASSPTTVEAFF. In DNA, the CDR3 is TGTGCCAGCTCACCAACCACAGTGGAAGCTTTCTTT.

V usage is TRBV11-2 and J usage is TRBJ1-6; TRBD1 is a possible D gene (5 bases). This CDR3 contains 14 residues. V lost 1 base and J lost 15, with 16 bases in between. CDR1 is SGHAT, CDR2 FQNNGV, per germline. The CDR3 spells CASSLGARVENLHF. In DNA form, the CDR3 reads TGTGCCAGCAGCTTAGGGGCCAGGGTAGAGAACCTCCACTTT.

The chain couples TRBV5-6 to TRBJ1-6; D is possibly TRBD1 (5 bases). The CDR3 runs 15 residues. CDR1 and CDR2 (germline): SGHDT, YYEEEE. V lost 1 base, J lost 6 bases, and 11 bases lay in between. The DNA of the CDR3 is TGTGCCAGCAGCTTGTTGGGGGTCCCTAATTCACCCCTCCACTTT. Its protein product is CASSLLGVPNSPLHF.

The chain has TRBV27 and TRBJ1-2; D unresolved. Trimming shortened V by 5 bases and J by 8 bases, and 24 bases separated the two germline ends. CDR1 is MNHEY and CDR2 is SMNVEV in the germline V gene (reference sequence). The CDR3 is made up of 16 amino acids. The DNA for the CDR3 is TGTGCCAGCAGTCCTCACGGACTGGCCCAAAACGACGGCTACACCTTC. This gives the protein CASSPHGLAQNDGYTF.

This clone was recorded once. V and J are TRBV27 and TRBJ2-3; D remains ambiguous. Between the trimmed V and J ends, which lost 5 bases and 2 bases, there was a span of 14 bases. This CDR3 contains 15 residues. From germline, CDR1 is MNHEY and CDR2 SMNVEV (reference sequence). For the CDR3, the DNA is TGTGCCAGCAGTCCTTTTGGTCTCGACACAGATACGCAGTATTTT. It specifies CASSPFGLDTDTQYF.

This clone turned up a few times. J is TRBJ2-2 and V is TRBV6-5; D is unresolved. Deletions cut 7 bases from V and 1 base from J, with 10 bases between. CDR3 length: 14 residues. In germline, CDR1 is MNHEY, CDR2 SVGAGI. The CDR3 nucleotides read TGTGCCAGCAATTCGGACCTGAACACCGGGGAGCTGTTTTTT. Its protein is CASNSDLNTGELFF.

This chain links TRBV5-4 with TRBJ1-1; 7 nucleotides match TRBD1. J lost 5 bases, V lost 1 base, and 5 bases had no gene match. CDR3 size: 14 residues. Germline V gives CDR1 SGHNT, CDR2 YYREEE (reference sequence). The DNA for the CDR3 is TGTGCCAGCAGCTTGACAGGGGAAGGGACTGAAGCTTTCTTT. The encoded protein is CASSLTGEGTEAFF.

The J gene is TRBJ2-7, the V gene TRBV13; 8 positions match TRBD2. Trimming cost V 1 base and J 3 bases; bases outside gene matches: 5. CDR3 size: 15 residues. Germline V gene lookup returns CDR1 PRHDT and CDR2 FYEKMQ (reference sequence). CDR3 DNA sequence: TGTGCCAGCAGCTTAGCCGGGGGACTAGTCTACGAGCAGTACTTC. Its protein product is CASSLAGGLVYEQYF. The full variable domain, rest sourced from reference TRBV13 and TRBJ2-7, is AAGVIQSPRHLIKEKRETATLKCYPIPRHDTVYWYQQGPGQDPQFLISFYEKMQSDKGSIPDRFSAQQFSDYHSELNMSSLELGDSALYFCASSLAGGLVYEQYFGPGTRLTVT.

This chain links TRBV6-5 with TRBJ2-7; 9 nucleotides align to TRBD1. In germline, CDR1 is MNHEY, CDR2 SVGAGI. Losses at the gene ends were 4 bases for V and 6 bases for J; bases not matched to a gene: 10. CDR3 length: 15 amino acids. This CDR3 reads CASSSGQGLLSEQYF. The DNA of the CDR3 is TGTGCCAGCAGTTCGGGACAGGGACTGCTGAGCGAGCAGTACTTC.

This sequence joins TRBV10-3 and TRBJ2-7, with TRBD2 identical over 10 bases. Germline V CDR1 and CDR2: ENHRY, SYGVKD. J gave up 2 bases and V 7 bases, and 8 bases lay outside the gene matches. The CDR3 extends over 15 amino acids. In DNA, the CDR3 is TGTGCCATCACTCCTGGGACTAGCGAGACCTACGAGCAGTACTTC. This codes for CAITPGTSETYEQYF.

This clone was counted only a few times. The gene calls are TRBV7-9 and TRBJ2-7, with D maybe TRBD2 (5 bases). Deletions cut 0 bases from V and 4 bases from J, with 10 bases between. There are 14 residues in the CDR3. Germline values: CDR1 SEHNR, CDR2 FQNEAQ (reference sequence). The CDR3 reads CASSLALARYEQYF. The DNA for the CDR3 is TGTGCCAGCAGCTTAGCATTAGCGAGATACGAGCAGTACTTC. Variable domain in full (rest from reference TRBV7-9 and TRBJ2-7): DTGVSQNPRHKITKRGQNVTFRCDPISEHNRLYWYRQTLGQGPEFLTYFQNEAQLEKSRLLSDRFSAERPKGSFSTLEIQRTEQGDSAMYLCASSLALARYEQYFGPGTRLTVT.

The chain joins TRBV5-4 to TRBJ2-5; 8 bases fit TRBD2. Germline CDR1 SGHNT, CDR2 YYREEE (reference sequence). This CDR3 has 14 amino acids. The junction had 1 base not matched to a gene; V was cut back by 2 bases and J by 1 base. The CDR3 loop is CASSLAGAQETQYF. The DNA for the CDR3 is TGTGCCAGCAGCTTAGCGGGGGCCCAAGAGACCCAGTACTTC.

The sample holds a few counts of this clone. One junction end disagrees with the germline gene, perhaps due to a read error. The rearrangement uses TRBV7-9 and TRBJ1-5, with 9 bases aligning to TRBD1. Germline V gene lookup returns CDR1 SEHNR and CDR2 FQNEAQ (reference sequence). The CDR3 runs 15 residues. The CDR3 region is CASSLGQGMGQTQHF. The CDR3 DNA is TGTGCCAGCAGCCTGGGACAGGGAATGGGTCAGACCCAGCATTTT.

The chain carries TRBV6-5 and TRBJ2-2; D might be TRBD2 (5 bases). CDR1 is MNHEY and CDR2 is SVGAGI in the germline V gene. V lost 11 bases and J 3 bases, leaving 10 bases between the germline ends. There are 12 residues in the CDR3. The CDR3 sequence: CAGGPYTGELFF. The CDR3 DNA reads as TGTGCCGGAGGTCCGTACACCGGGGAGCTGTTTTTT.

The chain combines TRBV6-5 with TRBJ2-1, with D perhaps matching TRBD1 or TRBD2 (6 bases each). The V gene lost 5 bases and the J gene lost 9 bases, with 17 bases spanning the gap. The CDR3 extends over 14 amino acids. The V gene's germline CDR1 is MNHEY and CDR2 SVGAGI. CDR3 residues: CASSPPAEGGEQFF. As DNA, the CDR3 is TGTGCCAGCAGTCCACCGGCTGAGGGGGGTGAGCAGTTCTTC.